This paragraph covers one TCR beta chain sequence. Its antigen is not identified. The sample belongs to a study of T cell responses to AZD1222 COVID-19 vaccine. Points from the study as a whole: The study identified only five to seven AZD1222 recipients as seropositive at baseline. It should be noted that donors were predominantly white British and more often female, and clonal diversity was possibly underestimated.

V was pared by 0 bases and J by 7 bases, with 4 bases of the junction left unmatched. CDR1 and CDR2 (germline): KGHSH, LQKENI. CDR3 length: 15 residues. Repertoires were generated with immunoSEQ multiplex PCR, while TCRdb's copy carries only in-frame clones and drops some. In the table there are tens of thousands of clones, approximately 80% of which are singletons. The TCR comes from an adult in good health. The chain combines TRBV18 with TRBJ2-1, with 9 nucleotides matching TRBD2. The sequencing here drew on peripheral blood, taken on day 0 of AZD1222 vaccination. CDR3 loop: CASSPPSGSGNEQFF. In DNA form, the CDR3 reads TGTGCCAGCTCACCACCTAGCGGGAGTGGGAATGAGCAGTTCTTC. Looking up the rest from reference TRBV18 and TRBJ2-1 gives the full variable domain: NAGVMQNPRHLVRRRGQEARLRCSPMKGHSHVYWYRQLPEEGLKFMVYLQKENIIDESGMPKERFSAEFPKEGPSILRIQQVVRGDSAAYFCASSPPSGSGNEQFFGPGTRLTVL.